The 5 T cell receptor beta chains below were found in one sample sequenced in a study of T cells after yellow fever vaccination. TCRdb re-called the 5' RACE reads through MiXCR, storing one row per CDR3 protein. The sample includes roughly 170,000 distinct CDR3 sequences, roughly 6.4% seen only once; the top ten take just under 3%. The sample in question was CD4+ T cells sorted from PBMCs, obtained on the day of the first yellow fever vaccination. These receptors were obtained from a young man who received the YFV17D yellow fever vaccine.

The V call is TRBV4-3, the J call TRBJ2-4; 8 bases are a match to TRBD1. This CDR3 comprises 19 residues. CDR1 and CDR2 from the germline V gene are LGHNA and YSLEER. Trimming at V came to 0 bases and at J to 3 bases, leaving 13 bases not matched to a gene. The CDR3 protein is CASSQEAGGAPLSKNIQYF. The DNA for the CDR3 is TGCGCCAGCAGCCAAGAGGCAGGGGGCGCCCCCTTAAGCAAAAACATTCAGTACTTC.

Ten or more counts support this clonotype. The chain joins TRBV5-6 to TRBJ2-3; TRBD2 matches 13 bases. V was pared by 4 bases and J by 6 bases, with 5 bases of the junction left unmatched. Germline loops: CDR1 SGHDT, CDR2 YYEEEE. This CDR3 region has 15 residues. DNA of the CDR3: TGTGCCAGCAGCAAGGGACTAGCGGGGTGGGATACGCAGTATTTT. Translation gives CASSKGLAGWDTQYF.

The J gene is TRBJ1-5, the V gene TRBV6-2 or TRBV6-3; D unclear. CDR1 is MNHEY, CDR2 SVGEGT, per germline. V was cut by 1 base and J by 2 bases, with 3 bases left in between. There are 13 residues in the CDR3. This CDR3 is CASSYLGNQPQHF. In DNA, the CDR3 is TGTGCCAGCAGTTACTTGGGCAATCAGCCCCAGCATTTT.

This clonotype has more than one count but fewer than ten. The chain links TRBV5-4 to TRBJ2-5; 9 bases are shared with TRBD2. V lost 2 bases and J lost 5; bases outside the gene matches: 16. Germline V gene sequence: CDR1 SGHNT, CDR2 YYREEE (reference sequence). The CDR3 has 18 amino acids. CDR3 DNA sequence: TGTGCCAGCAGCTTATTTAGCGGGGGAAAATTCAAAGGGGAGACCCAGTACTTC. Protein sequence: CASSLFSGGKFKGETQYF.

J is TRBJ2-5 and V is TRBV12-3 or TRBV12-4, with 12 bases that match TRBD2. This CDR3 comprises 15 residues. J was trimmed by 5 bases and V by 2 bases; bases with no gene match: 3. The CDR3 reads CASSLLAGGLETQYF. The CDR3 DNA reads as TGTGCCAGCAGTTTACTAGCGGGGGGGCTTGAGACCCAGTACTTC.